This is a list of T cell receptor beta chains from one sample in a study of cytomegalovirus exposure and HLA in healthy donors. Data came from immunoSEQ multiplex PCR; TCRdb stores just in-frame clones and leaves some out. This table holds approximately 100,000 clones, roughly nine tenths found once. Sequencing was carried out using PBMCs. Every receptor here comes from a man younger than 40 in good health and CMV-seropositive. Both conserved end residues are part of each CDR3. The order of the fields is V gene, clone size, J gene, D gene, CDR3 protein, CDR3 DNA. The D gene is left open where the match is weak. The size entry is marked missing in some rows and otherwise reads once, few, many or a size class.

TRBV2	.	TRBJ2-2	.	CASSGVVSGELFF	TGTGCCAGCAGTGGAGTAGTATCCGGGGAGCTGTTTTTT
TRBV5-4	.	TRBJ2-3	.	CASSFITGPEGQYF	TGTGCCAGCAGCTTTATAACGGGCCCGGAGGGGCAGTATTTT
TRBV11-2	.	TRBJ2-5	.	CASSSWAEQGRGETQYF	TGTGCCAGCAGCTCCTGGGCTGAACAGGGAAGGGGGGAGACCCAGTACTTC
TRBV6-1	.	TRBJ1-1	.	CASTQTTGLTEAFF	TGTGCCAGCACTCAGACAACAGGGCTTACTGAAGCTTTCTTT
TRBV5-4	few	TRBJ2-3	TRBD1	CASSLDRGVADTQYF	TGTGCCAGCAGCTTGGACAGGGGGGTGGCAGATACGCAGTATTTT
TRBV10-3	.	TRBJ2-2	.	CAIMRSGRSNTGELFF	TGTGCCATCATGCGCAGTGGGCGCTCGAACACCGGGGAGCTGTTTTTT
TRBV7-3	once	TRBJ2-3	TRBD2	CASSYSSGSRTDTQYF	TGTGCCAGCAGCTATTCTAGCGGGAGTCGGACAGATACGCAGTATTTT
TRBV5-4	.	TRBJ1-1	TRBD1	CASSHPGRTGENTEAFF	TGTGCCAGCAGCCACCCCGGAAGGACAGGGGAGAACACTGAAGCTTTCTTT
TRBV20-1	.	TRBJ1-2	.	CSARGHYGYTF	TGCAGTGCTAGGGGCCACTATGGCTACACCTTC
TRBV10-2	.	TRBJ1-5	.	CASSGDSNQPQHF	TGCGCCAGCAGTGGCGATAGCAATCAGCCCCAGCATTTT
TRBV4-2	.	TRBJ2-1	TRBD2	CASSQVELAGGPNEQFF	TGTGCCAGCAGCCAAGTAGAACTAGCGGGAGGGCCTAATGAGCAGTTCTTC
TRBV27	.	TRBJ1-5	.	CASSLAGNQPQHF	TGTGCCAGCAGTTTAGCAGGCAATCAGCCCCAGCATTTT
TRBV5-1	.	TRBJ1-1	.	CASSLGQTEAFF	TGCGCCAGCAGCTTGGGGCAGACTGAAGCTTTCTTT
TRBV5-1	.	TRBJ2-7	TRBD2	CASSPGLAASYEQYF	TGCGCCAGCAGCCCCGGACTAGCGGCTTCCTACGAGCAGTACTTC
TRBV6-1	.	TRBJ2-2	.	CASLWTGGPGELFF	TGTGCCAGCCTATGGACAGGAGGGCCCGGGGAGCTGTTTTTT
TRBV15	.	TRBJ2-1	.	CATSSKTGGLADNEQFF	TGTGCCACCAGCTCCAAGACCGGGGGGCTAGCGGACAATGAGCAGTTCTTC
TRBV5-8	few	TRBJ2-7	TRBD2	CASSKLAGGPYEQYF	TGTGCCAGCAGCAAACTAGCGGGAGGGCCTTACGAGCAGTACTTC
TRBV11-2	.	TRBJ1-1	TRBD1	CASSLTRRGQLNTEAFF	TGTGCCAGCAGCCTCACGAGGCGGGGACAGCTGAACACTGAAGCTTTCTTT
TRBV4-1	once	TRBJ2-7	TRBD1	CASSQVTGEGTEQYF	TGCGCCAGCAGCCAAGTGACAGGGGAAGGGACCGAGCAGTACTTC
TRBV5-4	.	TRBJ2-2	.	CASSVLQGKHPGELFF	TGTGCCAGCAGCGTCCTACAGGGAAAACACCCCGGGGAGCTGTTTTTT
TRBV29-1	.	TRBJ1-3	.	CSVKAAGAEGGNTIYF	TGCAGCGTTAAAGCAGCGGGGGCCGAGGGTGGAAACACCATATATTTT
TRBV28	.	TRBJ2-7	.	CASSTPGREQYF	TGTGCCAGCAGCACCCCAGGGCGCGAGCAGTACTTC
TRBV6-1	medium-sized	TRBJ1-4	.	CASSEGGGSNEKLFF	TGTGCCAGCAGTGAAGGTGGAGGAAGCAACGAAAAACTGTTTTTT
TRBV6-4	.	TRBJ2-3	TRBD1	CASSPEGQGFPDTQYF	TGTGCCAGCAGTCCCGAGGGACAGGGGTTCCCAGATACGCAGTATTTT
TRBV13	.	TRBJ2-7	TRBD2	CASSRRSGGAYEQYF	TGTGCCAGCAGCCGCCGTAGCGGGGGGGCCTACGAGCAGTACTTC
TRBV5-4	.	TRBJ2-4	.	CASSLAQAGNIQYF	TGTGCCAGCAGCTTGGCCCAGGCGGGAAACATTCAGTACTTC
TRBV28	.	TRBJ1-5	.	CASSLLQSNQPQHF	TGTGCCAGCAGTTTACTACAGTCCAATCAGCCCCAGCATTTT
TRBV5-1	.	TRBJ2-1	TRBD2	CASSLEVLAGGTYNEQFF	TGCGCCAGCAGCTTGGAGGTCCTAGCGGGAGGAACCTACAATGAGCAGTTCTTC
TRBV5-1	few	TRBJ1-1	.	CASSLGAMNTEAFF	TGCGCCAGCAGCTTGGGTGCGATGAACACTGAAGCTTTCTTT
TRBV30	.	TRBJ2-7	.	CAWSLSYEQYF	TGTGCCTGGAGCCTCAGCTACGAGCAGTACTTC
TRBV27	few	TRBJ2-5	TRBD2	CASSFSPPGLAGTQYF	TGTGCCAGCAGTTTCTCTCCCCCGGGACTAGCGGGGACCCAGTACTTC
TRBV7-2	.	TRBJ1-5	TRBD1	CASSRGTGWNQPQHF	TGTGCCAGCAGCAGAGGGACAGGGTGGAATCAGCCCCAGCATTTT
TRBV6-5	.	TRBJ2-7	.	CASSYGGFYEQYF	TGTGCCAGCAGTTACGGGGGGTTCTACGAGCAGTACTTC
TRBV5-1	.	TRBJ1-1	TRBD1	CASSLWGDREKAFF	TGCGCCAGCAGCTTGTGGGGGGACAGGGAAAAAGCTTTCTTT
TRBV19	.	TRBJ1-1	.	CASSPPVGQRTTEAFF	TGTGCCAGTTCCCCCCCTGTCGGACAGAGAACCACTGAAGCTTTCTTT
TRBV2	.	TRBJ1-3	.	CASSEVGANSGNTIYF	TGTGCCAGCAGTGAAGTGGGGGCAAACTCTGGAAACACCATATATTTT
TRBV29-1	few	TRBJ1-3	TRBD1	CSVETGVGNTIYF	TGCAGCGTTGAGACAGGGGTCGGAAACACCATATATTTT
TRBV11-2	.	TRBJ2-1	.	CASSRGQNKYNEQFF	TGTGCCAGCAGCCGCGGACAGAACAAATACAATGAGCAGTTCTTC
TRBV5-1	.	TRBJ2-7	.	CASSLQGYEQYF	TGCGCCAGCAGCTTGCAGGGCTACGAGCAGTACTTC
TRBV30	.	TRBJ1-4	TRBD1	CAWSRDSGEKLFF	TGTGCCTGGAGCCGGGACAGTGGTGAAAAACTGTTTTTT
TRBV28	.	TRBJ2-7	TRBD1	CASSRTGGGSYEQYF	TGTGCCAGCAGTCGGACAGGGGGGGGGTCCTACGAGCAGTACTTC
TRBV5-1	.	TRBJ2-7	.	CASHTSQGNYEQYF	TGCGCCAGTCATACTTCACAGGGAAACTACGAGCAGTACTTC
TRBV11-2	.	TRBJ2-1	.	CASSFRANEQFF	TGTGCCAGCAGCTTTAGAGCCAATGAGCAGTTCTTC
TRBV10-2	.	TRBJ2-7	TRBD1	CASSEGTGSYF	TGCGCCAGCAGTGAGGGGACAGGGTCGTACTTC
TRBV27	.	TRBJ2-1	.	CASSFHSTDSSYNEQFF	TGTGCCAGCAGTTTTCACTCGACAGATAGCTCCTACAATGAGCAGTTCTTC
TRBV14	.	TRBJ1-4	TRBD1	CASSPQGAGNEKLFF	TGTGCCAGCAGCCCCCAGGGGGCCGGGAATGAAAAACTGTTTTTT
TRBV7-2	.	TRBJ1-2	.	CASSLALGAYGYTF	TGTGCCAGCAGCTTGGCCCTGGGGGCGTATGGCTACACCTTC